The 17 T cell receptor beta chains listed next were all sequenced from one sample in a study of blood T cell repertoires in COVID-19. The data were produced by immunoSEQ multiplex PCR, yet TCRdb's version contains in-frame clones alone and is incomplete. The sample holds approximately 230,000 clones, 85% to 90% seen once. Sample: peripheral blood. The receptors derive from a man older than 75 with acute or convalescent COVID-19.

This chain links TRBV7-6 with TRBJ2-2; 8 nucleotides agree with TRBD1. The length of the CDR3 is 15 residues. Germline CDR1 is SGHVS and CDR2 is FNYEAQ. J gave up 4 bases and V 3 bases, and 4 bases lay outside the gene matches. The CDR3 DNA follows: TGTGCCAGCAGCTTGACAGGGGTTCGCACCGGGGAGCTGTTTTTT. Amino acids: CASSLTGVRTGELFF.

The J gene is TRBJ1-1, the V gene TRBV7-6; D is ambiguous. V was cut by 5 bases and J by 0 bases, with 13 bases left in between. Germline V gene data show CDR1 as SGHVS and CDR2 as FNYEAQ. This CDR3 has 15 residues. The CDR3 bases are TGTGCCAGCAGCCCCCAGCCAGGAATGAACACTGAAGCTTTCTTT. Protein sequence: CASSPQPGMNTEAFF.

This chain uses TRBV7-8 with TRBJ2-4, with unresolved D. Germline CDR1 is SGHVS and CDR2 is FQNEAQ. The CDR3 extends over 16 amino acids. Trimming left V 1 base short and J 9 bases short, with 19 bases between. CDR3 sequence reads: CASSLGFGLGMSIQYF. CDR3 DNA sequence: TGTGCCAGCAGCTTAGGTTTCGGGTTAGGTATGAGCATTCAGTACTTC.

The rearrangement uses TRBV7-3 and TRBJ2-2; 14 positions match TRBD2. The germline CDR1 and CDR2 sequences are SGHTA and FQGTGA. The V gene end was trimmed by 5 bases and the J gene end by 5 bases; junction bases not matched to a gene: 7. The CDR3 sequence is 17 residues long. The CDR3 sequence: CASSLGTSGSGTGELFF. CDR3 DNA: TGTGCCAGCAGCCTCGGGACTAGCGGGAGTGGGACCGGGGAGCTGTTTTTT.

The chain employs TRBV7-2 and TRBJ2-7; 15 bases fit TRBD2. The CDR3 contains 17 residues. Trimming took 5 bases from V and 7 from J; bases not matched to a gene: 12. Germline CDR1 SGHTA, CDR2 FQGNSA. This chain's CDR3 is CASSGSGLAGGRGEQYF. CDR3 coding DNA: TGTGCCAGCAGCGGCTCGGGACTAGCGGGGGGCCGAGGGGAGCAGTACTTC. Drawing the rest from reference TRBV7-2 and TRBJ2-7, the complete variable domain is GAGVSQSPSNKVTEKGKDVELRCDPISGHTALYWYRQSLGQGLEFLIYFQGNSAPDKSGLPSDRFSAERTGGSVSTLTIQRTQQEDSAVYLCASSGSGLAGGRGEQYFGPGTRLTVT.

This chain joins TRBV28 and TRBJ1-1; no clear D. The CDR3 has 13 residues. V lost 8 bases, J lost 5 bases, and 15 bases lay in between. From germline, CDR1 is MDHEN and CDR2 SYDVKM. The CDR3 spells CASAREPQTEAFF. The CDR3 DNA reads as TGTGCCAGCGCTCGAGAGCCTCAAACTGAAGCTTTCTTT.

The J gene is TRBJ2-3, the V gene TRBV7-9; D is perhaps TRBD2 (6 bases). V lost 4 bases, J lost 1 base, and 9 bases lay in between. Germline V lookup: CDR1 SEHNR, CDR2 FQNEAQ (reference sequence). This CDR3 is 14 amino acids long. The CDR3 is CASSSRLGTDTQYF. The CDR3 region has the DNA TGTGCCAGCAGCTCTAGACTAGGCACAGATACGCAGTATTTT.

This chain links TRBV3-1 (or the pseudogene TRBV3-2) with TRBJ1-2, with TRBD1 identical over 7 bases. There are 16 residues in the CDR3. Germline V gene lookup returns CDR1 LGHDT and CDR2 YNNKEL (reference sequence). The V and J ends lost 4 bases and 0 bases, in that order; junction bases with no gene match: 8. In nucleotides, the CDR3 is TGTGCCAGCAGCCGTAAAGGGACAGTCTCTAACTATGGCTACACCTTC. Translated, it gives CASSRKGTVSNYGYTF.

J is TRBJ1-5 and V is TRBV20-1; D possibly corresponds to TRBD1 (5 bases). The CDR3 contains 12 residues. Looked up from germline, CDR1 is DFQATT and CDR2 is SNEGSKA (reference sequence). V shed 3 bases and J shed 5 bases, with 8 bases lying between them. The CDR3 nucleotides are TGCAGTGCTAGTCAAGGGGATCAGCCCCAGCATTTT. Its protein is CSASQGDQPQHF.

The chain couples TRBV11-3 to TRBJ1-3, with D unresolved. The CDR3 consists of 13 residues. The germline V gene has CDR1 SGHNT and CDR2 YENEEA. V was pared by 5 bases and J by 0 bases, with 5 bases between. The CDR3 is CASSLSSGNTIYF. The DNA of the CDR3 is TGTGCCAGCAGCCTATCCTCTGGAAACACCATATATTTT.

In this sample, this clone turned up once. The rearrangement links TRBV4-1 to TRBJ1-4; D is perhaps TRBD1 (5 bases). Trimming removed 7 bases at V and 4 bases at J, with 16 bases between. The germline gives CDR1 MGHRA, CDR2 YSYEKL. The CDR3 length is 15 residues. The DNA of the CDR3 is TGCGCCAGCACCTCCCTGGGGGGGATTAATGAAAAACTGTTTTTT. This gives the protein CASTSLGGINEKLFF.

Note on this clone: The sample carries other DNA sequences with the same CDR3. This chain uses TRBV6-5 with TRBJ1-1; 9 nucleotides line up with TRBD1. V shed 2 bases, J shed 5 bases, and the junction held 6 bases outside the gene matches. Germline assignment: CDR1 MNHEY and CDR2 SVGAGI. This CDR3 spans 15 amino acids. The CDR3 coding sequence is TGTGCCAGCAGTTACGGAGACAGGGGGGATACTGAAGCTTTCTTT. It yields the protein CASSYGDRGDTEAFF.

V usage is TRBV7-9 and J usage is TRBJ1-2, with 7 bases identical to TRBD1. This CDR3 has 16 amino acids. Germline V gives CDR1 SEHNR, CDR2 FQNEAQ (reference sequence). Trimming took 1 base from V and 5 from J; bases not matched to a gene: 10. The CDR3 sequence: CASSLEVTGEKYGYTF. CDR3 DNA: TGTGCCAGCAGCTTAGAAGTTACAGGGGAAAAGTATGGCTACACCTTC.

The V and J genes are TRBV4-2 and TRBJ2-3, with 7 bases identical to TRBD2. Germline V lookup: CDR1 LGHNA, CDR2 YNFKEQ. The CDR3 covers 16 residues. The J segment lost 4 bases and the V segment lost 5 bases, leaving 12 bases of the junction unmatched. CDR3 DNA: TGTGCCAGCAGCACGGGAGGTCGCGGGAGAGCAGATACGCAGTATTTT. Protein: CASSTGGRGRADTQYF.

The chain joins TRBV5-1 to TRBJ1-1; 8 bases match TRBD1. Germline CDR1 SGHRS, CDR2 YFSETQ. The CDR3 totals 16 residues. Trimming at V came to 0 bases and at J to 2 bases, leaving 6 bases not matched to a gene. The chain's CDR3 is CASSLVGGQVNTEAFF. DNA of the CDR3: TGCGCCAGCAGCTTGGTGGGGGGACAGGTAAACACTGAAGCTTTCTTT.

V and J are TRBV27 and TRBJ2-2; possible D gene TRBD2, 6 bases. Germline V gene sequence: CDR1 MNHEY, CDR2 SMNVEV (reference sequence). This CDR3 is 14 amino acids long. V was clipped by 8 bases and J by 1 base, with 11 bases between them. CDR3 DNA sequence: TGTGCCAGCGGGGGGAGAGGGAACACCGGGGAGCTGTTTTTT. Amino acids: CASGGRGNTGELFF.

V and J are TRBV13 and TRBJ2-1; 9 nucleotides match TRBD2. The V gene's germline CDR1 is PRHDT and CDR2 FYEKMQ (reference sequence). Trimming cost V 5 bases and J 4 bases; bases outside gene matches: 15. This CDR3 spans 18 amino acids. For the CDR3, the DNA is TGTGCCAGCAGCCGCGGGACTAGCACCATCTCGCAGTACAATGAGCAGTTCTTC. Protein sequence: CASSRGTSTISQYNEQFF. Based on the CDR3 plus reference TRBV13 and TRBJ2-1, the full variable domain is AAGVIQSPRHLIKEKRETATLKCYPIPRHDTVYWYQQGPGQDPQFLISFYEKMQSDKGSIPDRFSAQQFSDYHSELNMSSLELGDSALYFCASSRGTSTISQYNEQFFGPGTRLTVL.